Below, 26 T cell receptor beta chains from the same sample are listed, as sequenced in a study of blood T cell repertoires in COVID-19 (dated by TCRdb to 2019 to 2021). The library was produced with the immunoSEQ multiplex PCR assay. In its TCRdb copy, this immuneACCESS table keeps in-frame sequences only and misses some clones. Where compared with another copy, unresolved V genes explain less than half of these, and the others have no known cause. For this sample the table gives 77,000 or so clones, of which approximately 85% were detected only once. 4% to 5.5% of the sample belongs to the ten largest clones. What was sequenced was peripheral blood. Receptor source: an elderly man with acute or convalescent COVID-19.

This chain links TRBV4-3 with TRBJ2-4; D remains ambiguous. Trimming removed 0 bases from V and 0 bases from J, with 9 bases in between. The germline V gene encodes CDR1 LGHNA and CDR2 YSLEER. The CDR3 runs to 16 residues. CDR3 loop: CASSQEIVRAKNIQYF. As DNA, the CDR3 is TGCGCCAGCAGCCAAGAGATAGTCCGAGCCAAAAACATTCAGTACTTC.

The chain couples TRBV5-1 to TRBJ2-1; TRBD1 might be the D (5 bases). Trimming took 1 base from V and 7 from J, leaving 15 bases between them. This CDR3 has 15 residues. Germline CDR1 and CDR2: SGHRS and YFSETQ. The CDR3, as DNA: TGCGCCAGCAGCTTGATAGGGGATAGGTCAAATGAGCAGTTCTTC. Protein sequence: CASSLIGDRSNEQFF.

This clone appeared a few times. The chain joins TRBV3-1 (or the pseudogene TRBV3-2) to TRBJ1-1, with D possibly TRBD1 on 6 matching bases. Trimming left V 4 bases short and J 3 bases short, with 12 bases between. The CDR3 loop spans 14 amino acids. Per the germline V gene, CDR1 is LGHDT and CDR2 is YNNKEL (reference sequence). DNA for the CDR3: TGTGCCAGCAGCCTTCGAGGACAGTACACTGAAGCTTTCTTT. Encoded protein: CASSLRGQYTEAFF.

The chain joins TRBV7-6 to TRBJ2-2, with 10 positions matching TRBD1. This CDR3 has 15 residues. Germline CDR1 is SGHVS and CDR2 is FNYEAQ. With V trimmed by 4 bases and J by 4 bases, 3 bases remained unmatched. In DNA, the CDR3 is TGTGCCAGCAGCTCCCGGACAGGGGGCACCGGGGAGCTGTTTTTT. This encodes CASSSRTGGTGELFF.

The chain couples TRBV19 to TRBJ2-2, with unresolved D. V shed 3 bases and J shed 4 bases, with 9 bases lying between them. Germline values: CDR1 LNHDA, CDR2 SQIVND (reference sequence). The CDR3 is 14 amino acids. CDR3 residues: CASSILVGTGELFF. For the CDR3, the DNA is TGTGCCAGTAGTATCCTAGTGGGCACCGGGGAGCTGTTTTTT.

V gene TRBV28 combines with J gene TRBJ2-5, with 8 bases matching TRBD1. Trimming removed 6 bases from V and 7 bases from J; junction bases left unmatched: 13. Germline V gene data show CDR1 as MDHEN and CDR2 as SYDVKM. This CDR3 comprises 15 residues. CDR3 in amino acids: CASRVPGTGDRTQYF. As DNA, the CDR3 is TGTGCCAGCAGAGTCCCCGGGACAGGTGACCGGACCCAGTACTTC.

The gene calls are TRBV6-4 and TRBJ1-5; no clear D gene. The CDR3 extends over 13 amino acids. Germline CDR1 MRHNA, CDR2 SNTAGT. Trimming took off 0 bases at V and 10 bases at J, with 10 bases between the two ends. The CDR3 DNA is TGTGCCAGCAGTGACTCGCGGGGTGGTCCCCAGCATTTT. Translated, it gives CASSDSRGGPQHF.

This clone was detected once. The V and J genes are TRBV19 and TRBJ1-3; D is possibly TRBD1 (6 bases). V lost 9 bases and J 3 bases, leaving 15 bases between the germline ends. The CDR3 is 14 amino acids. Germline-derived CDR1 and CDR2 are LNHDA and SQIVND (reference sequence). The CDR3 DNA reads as TGTGCCAGCCTCTCAGGGGATTATGGAAACACCATATATTTT. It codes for CASLSGDYGNTIYF.

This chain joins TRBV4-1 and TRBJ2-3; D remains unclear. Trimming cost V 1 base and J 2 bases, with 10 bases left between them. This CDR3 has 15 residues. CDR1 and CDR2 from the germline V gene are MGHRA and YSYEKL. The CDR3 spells CASSQVLAVTDTQYF. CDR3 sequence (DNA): TGCGCCAGCAGCCAAGTATTGGCAGTCACAGATACGCAGTATTTT.

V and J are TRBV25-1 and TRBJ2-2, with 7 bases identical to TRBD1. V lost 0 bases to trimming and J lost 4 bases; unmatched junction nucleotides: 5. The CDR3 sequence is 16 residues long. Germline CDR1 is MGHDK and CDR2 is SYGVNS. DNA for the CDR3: TGTGCCAGCAGTGAATACAAGGGGGCGGGCACCGGGGAGCTGTTTTTT. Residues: CASSEYKGAGTGELFF.

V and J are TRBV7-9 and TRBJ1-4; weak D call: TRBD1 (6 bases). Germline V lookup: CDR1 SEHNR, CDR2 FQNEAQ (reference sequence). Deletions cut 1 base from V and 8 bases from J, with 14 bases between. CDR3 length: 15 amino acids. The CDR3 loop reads CASSLGGGDREKLFF. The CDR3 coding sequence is TGTGCCAGCAGCTTAGGTGGGGGCGATCGGGAAAAACTGTTTTTT.

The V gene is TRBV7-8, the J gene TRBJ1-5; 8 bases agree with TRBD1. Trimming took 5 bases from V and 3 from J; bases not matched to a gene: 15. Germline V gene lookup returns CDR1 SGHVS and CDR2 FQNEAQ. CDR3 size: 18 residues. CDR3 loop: CASSKTPQGAVNNQPQHF. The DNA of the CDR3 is TGTGCCAGCAGCAAAACGCCCCAGGGGGCGGTTAACAATCAGCCCCAGCATTTT.

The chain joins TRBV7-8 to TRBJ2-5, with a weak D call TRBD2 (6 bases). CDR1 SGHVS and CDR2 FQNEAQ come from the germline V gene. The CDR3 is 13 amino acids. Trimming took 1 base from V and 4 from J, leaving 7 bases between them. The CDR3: CASSLGLVETQYF. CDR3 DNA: TGTGCCAGCAGCTTAGGACTAGTAGAGACCCAGTACTTC.

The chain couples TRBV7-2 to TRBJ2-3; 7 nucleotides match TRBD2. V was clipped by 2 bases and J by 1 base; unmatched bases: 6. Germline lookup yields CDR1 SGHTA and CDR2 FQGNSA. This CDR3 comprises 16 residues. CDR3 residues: CASSLTAGDRTDTQYF. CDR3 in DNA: TGTGCCAGCAGCTTAACGGCGGGAGACCGCACAGATACGCAGTATTTT. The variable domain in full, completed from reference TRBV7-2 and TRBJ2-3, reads GAGVSQSPSNKVTEKGKDVELRCDPISGHTALYWYRQSLGQGLEFLIYFQGNSAPDKSGLPSDRFSAERTGGSVSTLTIQRTQQEDSAVYLCASSLTAGDRTDTQYFGPGTRLTVL.

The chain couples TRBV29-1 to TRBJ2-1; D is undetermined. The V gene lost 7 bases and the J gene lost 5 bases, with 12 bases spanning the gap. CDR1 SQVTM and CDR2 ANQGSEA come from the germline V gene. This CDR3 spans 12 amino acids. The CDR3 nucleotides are TGCAGCGCCTCGGTGAACGACAATGAGCAGTTCTTC. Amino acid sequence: CSASVNDNEQFF.

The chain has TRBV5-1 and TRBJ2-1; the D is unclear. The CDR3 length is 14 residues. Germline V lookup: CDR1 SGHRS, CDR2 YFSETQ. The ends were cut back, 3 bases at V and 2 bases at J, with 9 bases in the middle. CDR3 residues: CASSSQRTYNEQFF. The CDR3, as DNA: TGCGCCAGCAGCTCCCAGAGGACCTACAATGAGCAGTTCTTC.

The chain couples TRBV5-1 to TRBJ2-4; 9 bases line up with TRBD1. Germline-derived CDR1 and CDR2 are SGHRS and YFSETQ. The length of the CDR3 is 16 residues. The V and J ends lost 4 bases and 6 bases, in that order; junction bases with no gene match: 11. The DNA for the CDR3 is TGCGCCAGCAGCCTAGAGACAGGGGGGACAGGAAACATTCAGTACTTC. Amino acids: CASSLETGGTGNIQYF.

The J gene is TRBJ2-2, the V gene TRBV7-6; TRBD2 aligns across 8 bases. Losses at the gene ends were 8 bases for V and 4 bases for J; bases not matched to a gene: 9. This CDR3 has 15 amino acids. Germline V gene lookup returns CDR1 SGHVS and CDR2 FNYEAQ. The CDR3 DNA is TGTGCCAGCCTCCGGGAGGGGCGGATCACCGGGGAGCTGTTTTTT. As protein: CASLREGRITGELFF.

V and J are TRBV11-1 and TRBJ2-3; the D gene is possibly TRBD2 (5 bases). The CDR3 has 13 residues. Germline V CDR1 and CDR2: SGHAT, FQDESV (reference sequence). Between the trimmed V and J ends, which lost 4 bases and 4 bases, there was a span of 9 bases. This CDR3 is CASSWERADTQYF. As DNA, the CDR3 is TGTGCCAGCAGCTGGGAGAGGGCAGATACGCAGTATTTT.

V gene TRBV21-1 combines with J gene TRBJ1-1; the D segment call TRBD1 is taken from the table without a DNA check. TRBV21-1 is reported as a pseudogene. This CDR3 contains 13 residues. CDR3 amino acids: CASSIRDKWGAFF. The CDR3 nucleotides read TGTGCCAGCAGCATCCGGGACAAATGGGGAGCTTTCTTT.

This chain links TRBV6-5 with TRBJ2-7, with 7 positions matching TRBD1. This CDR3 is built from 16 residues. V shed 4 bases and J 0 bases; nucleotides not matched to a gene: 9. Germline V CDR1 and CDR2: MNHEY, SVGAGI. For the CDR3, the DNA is TGTGCCAGCAGTTCCCTAAGGGGGCCCTACTCCTACGAGCAGTACTTC. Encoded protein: CASSSLRGPYSYEQYF.

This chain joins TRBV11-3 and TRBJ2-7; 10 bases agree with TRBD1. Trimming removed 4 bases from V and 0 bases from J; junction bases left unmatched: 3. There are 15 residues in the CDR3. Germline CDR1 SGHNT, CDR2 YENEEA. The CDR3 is CASSSRTGGSYEQYF. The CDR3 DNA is TGTGCCAGCAGCTCCAGGACAGGGGGCTCCTACGAGCAGTACTTC.

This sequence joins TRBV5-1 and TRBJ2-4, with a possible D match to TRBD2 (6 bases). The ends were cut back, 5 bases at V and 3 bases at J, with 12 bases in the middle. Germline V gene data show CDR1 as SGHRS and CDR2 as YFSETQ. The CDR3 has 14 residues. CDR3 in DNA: TGCGCCAGCAGAGCGGGCTTTGGCAAAAACATTCAGTACTTC. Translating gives CASRAGFGKNIQYF.

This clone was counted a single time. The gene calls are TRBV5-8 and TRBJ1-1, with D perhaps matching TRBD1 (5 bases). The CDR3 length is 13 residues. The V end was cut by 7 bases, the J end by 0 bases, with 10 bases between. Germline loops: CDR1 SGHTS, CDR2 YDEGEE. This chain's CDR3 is CASSGVMNTEAFF. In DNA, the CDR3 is TGTGCCAGCTCGGGGGTTATGAACACTGAAGCTTTCTTT.

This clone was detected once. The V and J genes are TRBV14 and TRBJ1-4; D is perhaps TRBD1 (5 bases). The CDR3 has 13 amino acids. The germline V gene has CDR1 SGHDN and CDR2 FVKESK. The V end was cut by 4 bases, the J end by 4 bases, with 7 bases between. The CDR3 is CASSRQINEKLFF. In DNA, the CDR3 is TGTGCCAGCAGCCGACAGATTAATGAAAAACTGTTTTTT. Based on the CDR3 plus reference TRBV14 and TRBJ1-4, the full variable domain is EAGVTQFPSHSVIEKGQTVTLRCDPISGHDNLYWYRRVMGKEIKFLLHFVKESKQDESGMPNNRFLAERTGGTYSTLKVQPAELEDSGVYFCASSRQINEKLFFGSGTQLSVL.

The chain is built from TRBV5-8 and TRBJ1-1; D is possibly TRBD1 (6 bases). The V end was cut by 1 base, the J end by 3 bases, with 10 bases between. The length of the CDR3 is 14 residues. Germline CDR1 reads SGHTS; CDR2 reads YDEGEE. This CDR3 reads CASSLRGGDTEAFF. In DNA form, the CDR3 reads TGTGCCAGCAGCTTGAGGGGGGGGGACACTGAAGCTTTCTTT. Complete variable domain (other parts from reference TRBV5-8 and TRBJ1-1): EAGVTQSPTHLIKTRGQQATLRCSPISGHTSVYWYQQALGLGLQFLLWYDEGEERNRGNFPPRFSGRQFPNYSSELNVNALELEDSALYLCASSLRGGDTEAFFGQGTRLTVV.